Presented here are 18 T cell receptor beta chains from one specimen sequenced in a study of T cell changes during pregnancy in multiple sclerosis. Only in-frame clones appear in the TCRdb table, and some are missing; sequencing was by immunoSEQ multiplex PCR. The repertoire has some 49,000 clones, approximately 95% of them found once; the top ten carry 5.9%. The specimen comprised CD8+ T cells from peripheral blood mononuclear cells, sampled in the first trimester of pregnancy. The source of these receptors is a female donor with multiple sclerosis, enrolled in a pregnancy study.

The rearrangement uses TRBV30 and TRBJ2-7, with 8 bases identical to TRBD1. The CDR3 is 13 amino acids. The germline gives CDR1 GTSNPN, CDR2 SVGIG (reference sequence). Trimming took 7 bases from V and 5 from J; bases not matched to a gene: 10. The CDR3 region is CAYQGQGLDEQYF. In DNA form, the CDR3 reads TGTGCCTACCAAGGACAGGGTTTGGACGAGCAGTACTTC.

V usage is TRBV15 and J usage is TRBJ2-4; TRBD1 agrees at 8 bases. The J segment lost 6 bases and the V segment lost 1 base, leaving 2 bases of the junction unmatched. Germline-derived CDR1 and CDR2 are LNHNV and YYDKDF (reference sequence). The CDR3 has 14 amino acids. The CDR3 coding sequence is TGTGCCACCAGCAGAGTTACAGGGGGAAACATTCAGTACTTC. Amino acid sequence: CATSRVTGGNIQYF.

J is TRBJ2-7 and V is TRBV7-6; 10 nucleotides match TRBD2. V lost 5 bases to trimming and J lost 4 bases; unmatched junction nucleotides: 5. The CDR3 runs to 14 residues. Germline V gene data show CDR1 as SGHVS and CDR2 as FNYEAQ. The CDR3 DNA is TGTGCCAGCAGCCCCACGGGACTAGCGTACGAGCAGTACTTC. It yields the protein CASSPTGLAYEQYF.

The rearrangement joins TRBV19 to TRBJ2-3; 8 nucleotides match TRBD2. This CDR3 comprises 13 residues. The V gene's germline CDR1 is LNHDA and CDR2 SQIVND (reference sequence). With 10 bases clipped from V and 1 base from J, the junction kept 4 bases outside the gene matches. The CDR3 DNA reads as TGTGCCACCCAGACTAGCGGCACAGATACGCAGTATTTT. Its translation: CATQTSGTDTQYF.

The chain is built from TRBV29-1 and TRBJ2-7, with 8 bases lining up with TRBD1. CDR3 length: 12 residues. Germline CDR1 SQVTM, CDR2 ANQGSEA. Germline trimming cut 6 bases from V and 5 bases from J; bases unmatched to any gene: 6. CDR3 sequence reads: CSVARTGHEQYF. The CDR3, as DNA: TGCAGCGTCGCTAGGACAGGGCACGAGCAGTACTTC.

The chain is built from TRBV30 and TRBJ2-2; 9 positions match TRBD1. With 3 bases clipped from V and 6 bases from J, the junction kept 2 bases outside the gene matches. Per the germline V gene, CDR1 is GTSNPN and CDR2 is SVGIG (reference sequence). The CDR3 contains 13 residues. CDR3 DNA sequence: TGTGCCTGGAGACAGGGGGCGGCCGGGGAGCTGTTTTTT. Translation: CAWRQGAAGELFF.

The chain has TRBV28 and TRBJ1-2; 10 nucleotides match TRBD1. Germline V gene sequence: CDR1 MDHEN, CDR2 SYDVKM. The CDR3 runs 17 residues. V shed 2 bases, J shed 2 bases, and the junction held 8 bases outside the gene matches. CDR3 region: CASSLGFGTGDNYGYTF. The CDR3 DNA sequence: TGTGCCAGCAGTTTAGGCTTCGGGACAGGGGACAACTATGGCTACACCTTC.

This rearrangement joins TRBV4-3 to TRBJ1-1, with 11 positions matching TRBD1. Germline V gives CDR1 LGHNA, CDR2 YSLEER. The V and J ends lost 3 bases and 3 bases, in that order; junction bases with no gene match: 12. CDR3 length: 18 amino acids. The CDR3 loop reads CASSHLLDRGRAYTEAFF. In DNA form, the CDR3 reads TGCGCCAGCAGCCATCTCTTGGACAGGGGGCGGGCGTACACTGAAGCTTTCTTT.

This chain connects TRBV5-4 to TRBJ1-1, with D unclear. Germline CDR1 and CDR2: SGHNT and YYREEE (reference sequence). The CDR3 sequence is 12 residues long. V shed 0 bases and J shed 4 bases, with 4 bases lying between them. The CDR3 DNA sequence: TGTGCCAGCAGCTTGGGCGTCACTGAAGCTTTCTTT. Translation gives CASSLGVTEAFF.

This clone showed up just once. The chain uses TRBV7-9 and TRBJ2-7; a possible D gene is TRBD1 (6 bases). This CDR3 comprises 15 residues. Trimming stripped 5 bases from V and 2 bases from J, with 16 bases between. Per the germline V gene, CDR1 is SEHNR and CDR2 is FQNEAQ (reference sequence). In DNA form, the CDR3 reads TGTGCCAGCAGCAGTACTTCCGGGACACCCTACGAGCAGTACTTC. This sequence encodes CASSSTSGTPYEQYF.

The rearrangement joins TRBV6-7 to TRBJ2-5, with 7 nucleotides matching TRBD2. TRBV6-7 is flagged as an ORF with uncertain function. J lost 1 base, V lost 0 bases, and 14 bases had no gene match. This CDR3 region has 19 residues. This CDR3 reads CASSYSSRRERIPQETQYF. CDR3 bases: TGTGCCAGCAGTTACTCAAGTCGGCGGGAGCGAATTCCCCAAGAGACCCAGTACTTC.

V and J are TRBV19 and TRBJ2-1; 15 nucleotides agree with TRBD2. Germline-derived CDR1 and CDR2 are LNHDA and SQIVND (reference sequence). This CDR3 comprises 15 residues. V shed 9 bases and J 4 bases; nucleotides not matched to a gene: 4. CDR3 residues: CASRTSGRDYNEQFF. The CDR3 nucleotides are TGTGCCAGCAGGACTAGCGGGAGGGATTACAATGAGCAGTTCTTC.

This chain connects TRBV5-4 to TRBJ2-3; 9 positions agree with TRBD2. There are 16 residues in the CDR3. Germline trimming cut 3 bases from V and 3 bases from J; bases unmatched to any gene: 8. Germline CDR1 reads SGHNT; CDR2 reads YYREEE (reference sequence). CDR3 nucleotide sequence: TGTGCCAGCAGCTCGCTTAGCGGGAGCAGTACAGATACGCAGTATTTT. Protein product: CASSSLSGSSTDTQYF.

The chain couples TRBV28 to TRBJ2-1, with 7 nucleotides matching TRBD1. CDR1 and CDR2 from the germline V gene are MDHEN and SYDVKM. The CDR3 sequence is 19 residues long. Germline trimming cut 2 bases from V and 8 bases from J; bases unmatched to any gene: 21. The CDR3 reads CASSLPPNRQGRNLDEQFF. The DNA for the CDR3 is TGTGCCAGCAGTTTACCCCCCAACCGACAGGGCCGGAATTTGGATGAGCAGTTCTTC.

The rearrangement links TRBV9 to TRBJ1-1, with D perhaps TRBD1 (6 bases). The germline CDR1 and CDR2 sequences are SGDLS and YYNGEE. This CDR3 spans 15 amino acids. Trimming stripped 2 bases from V and 3 bases from J, with 14 bases between. The CDR3 DNA reads as TGTGCCAGCAGCGTCACAGGGTTGGAGGACACTGAAGCTTTCTTT. Its protein is CASSVTGLEDTEAFF. Full variable domain (rest looked up from reference TRBV9 and TRBJ1-1): DSGVTQTPKHLITATGQRVTLRCSPRSGDLSVYWYQQSLDQGLQFLIQYYNGEERAKGNILERFSAQQFPDLHSELNLSSLELGDSALYFCASSVTGLEDTEAFFGQGTRLTVV.

The V and J genes are TRBV19 and TRBJ2-7; 9 bases are shared with TRBD1. The junction had 3 bases not matched to a gene; V was cut back by 1 base and J by 2 bases. There are 15 residues in the CDR3. Germline V gene sequence: CDR1 LNHDA, CDR2 SQIVND (reference sequence). CDR3 region: CASSIGQGVAYEQYF. The DNA for the CDR3 is TGTGCCAGTAGTATAGGACAGGGGGTTGCCTACGAGCAGTACTTC.

The rearrangement links TRBV7-9 to TRBJ2-5; no clear D gene. The V end lost 2 bases, the J end lost 7 bases, and 11 bases lay between the germline ends. CDR3 size: 13 residues. CDR1 and CDR2 from the germline V gene are SEHNR and FQNEAQ (reference sequence). CDR3 bases: TGTGCCAGCAGCTTATCACCTGAAGCGACCCAGTACTTC. Amino acids: CASSLSPEATQYF.

The chain uses TRBV11-2 and TRBJ1-1; 10 nucleotides agree with TRBD1. Germline V gene sequence: CDR1 SGHAT, CDR2 FQNNGV. CDR3 length: 15 residues. J gave up 4 bases and V 3 bases, and 5 bases lay outside the gene matches. The CDR3 coding sequence is TGTGCCAGCAGCTTCCGACAGGGGGCGGGCACTGAAGCTTTCTTT. This translates into CASSFRQGAGTEAFF.